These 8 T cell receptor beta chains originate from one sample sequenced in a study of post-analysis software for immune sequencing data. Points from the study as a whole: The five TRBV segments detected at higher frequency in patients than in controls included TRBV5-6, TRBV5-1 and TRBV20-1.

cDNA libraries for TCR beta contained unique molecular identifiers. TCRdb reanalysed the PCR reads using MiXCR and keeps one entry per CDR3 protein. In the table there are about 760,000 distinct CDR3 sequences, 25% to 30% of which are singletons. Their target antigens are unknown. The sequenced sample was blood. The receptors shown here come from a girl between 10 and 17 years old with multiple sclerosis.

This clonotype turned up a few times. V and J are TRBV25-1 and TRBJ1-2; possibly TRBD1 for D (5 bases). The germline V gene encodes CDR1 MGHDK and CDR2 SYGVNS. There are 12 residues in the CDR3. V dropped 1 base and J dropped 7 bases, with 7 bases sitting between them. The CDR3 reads CASSEFGGGYTF. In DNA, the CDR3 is TGTGCCAGCAGTGAATTCGGGGGTGGCTACACCTTC.

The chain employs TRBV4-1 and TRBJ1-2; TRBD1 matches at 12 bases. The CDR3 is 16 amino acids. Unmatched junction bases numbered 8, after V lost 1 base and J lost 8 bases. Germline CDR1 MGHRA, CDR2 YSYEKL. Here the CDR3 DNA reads TGCGCCAGCAGCCAAGGACCGGGACAGGGGGCTCGGGGCTACACCTTC. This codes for CASSQGPGQGARGYTF.

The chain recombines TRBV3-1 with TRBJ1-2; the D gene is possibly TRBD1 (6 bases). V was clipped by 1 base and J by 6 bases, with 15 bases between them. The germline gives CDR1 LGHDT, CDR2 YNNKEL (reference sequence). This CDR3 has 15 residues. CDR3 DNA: TGTGCCAGCAGCCAAGGAGGGCCGACAGGCCATGGCTACACCTTC. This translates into CASSQGGPTGHGYTF.

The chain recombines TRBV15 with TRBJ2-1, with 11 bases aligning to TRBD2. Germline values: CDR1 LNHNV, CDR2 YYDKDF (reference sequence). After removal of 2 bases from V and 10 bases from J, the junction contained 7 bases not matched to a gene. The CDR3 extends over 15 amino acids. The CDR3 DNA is TGTGCCACCAGCAGATCCTCCCTAGCGGGAGGCGAGCAGTTCTTC. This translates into CATSRSSLAGGEQFF.

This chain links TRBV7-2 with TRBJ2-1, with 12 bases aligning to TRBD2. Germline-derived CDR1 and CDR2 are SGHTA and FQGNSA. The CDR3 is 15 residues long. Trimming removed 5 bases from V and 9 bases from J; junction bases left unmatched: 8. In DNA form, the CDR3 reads TGTGCCAGCAGCGCGACTAGCGGGGGCGGCGGTGAGCAGTTCTTC. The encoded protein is CASSATSGGGGEQFF.

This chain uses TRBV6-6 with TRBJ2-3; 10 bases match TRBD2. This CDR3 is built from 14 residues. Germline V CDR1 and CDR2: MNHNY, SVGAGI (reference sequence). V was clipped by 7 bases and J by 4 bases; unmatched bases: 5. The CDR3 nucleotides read TGTGCCAGCACCACCGGACTAGCGGCAGATACGCAGTATTTT. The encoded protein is CASTTGLAADTQYF.

The CDR3 spells CASTPGAGVTYEQYF. The CDR3 nucleotides read TGTGCCAGCACCCCCGGGGCAGGGGTTACCTACGAGCAGTACTTC. The chain employs TRBV6-1 and TRBJ2-7; D possibly corresponds to TRBD1 (6 bases). The CDR3 runs to 15 residues. Trimming shortened V by 7 bases and J by 2 bases, and 18 bases separated the two germline ends. Germline V gene lookup returns CDR1 MNHNS and CDR2 SASEGT.

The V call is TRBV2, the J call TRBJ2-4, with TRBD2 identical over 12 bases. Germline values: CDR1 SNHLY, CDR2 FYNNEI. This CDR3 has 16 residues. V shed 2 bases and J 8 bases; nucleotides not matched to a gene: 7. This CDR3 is CASSETSGGRYYIQYF. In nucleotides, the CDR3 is TGTGCCAGCAGTGAAACTAGCGGGGGGCGTTATTACATTCAGTACTTC.